The clone carrying this T cell receptor (beta chain) appeared a single time. This entry comes from a study of blood T cell repertoires in COVID-19. Study at large: Both acute and convalescent COVID-19 samples were obtained from the United States, Italy and Spain. T cells, B-cell-depleted T cells, or PBMCs provided the cDNA or gDNA that served as material.

CDR3 size: 15 residues. V shed 6 bases, J shed 4 bases, and the junction held 7 bases outside the gene matches. Per the germline V gene, CDR1 is MNHEY and CDR2 is SVGAGI. Authors' processing steps: The assay estimated nucleated cells by amplifying reference gene primers. Some clones are missing from TCRdb's copy, which holds only in-frame ones; the method was immunoSEQ multiplex PCR. The D gene and trimming were derived from the DNA, and the V and J assignments and clone size from that table. This table holds under 300,000 clones, nearly 85% found once. This receptor was identified in a human donor in a cohort sampled during active COVID-19. The chain combines TRBV6-5 with TRBJ2-1; 9 nucleotides agree with TRBD2. Sequenced input: peripheral blood. The CDR3 nucleotides read TGTGCCAGCAGGGACCTAGCGGGAATATACAATGAGCAGTTCTTC. Protein sequence: CASRDLAGIYNEQFF.